This T cell receptor (beta chain) was recorded in a study of beta chain features in type 1 diabetes. Study-wide findings and caveats: All four CD4+ subsets from Type 1 diabetes patients carried moderately but significantly shorter TCRB CDR3s.

This clone was seen more than once but under ten times. Its antigen is as yet unknown. Of the isolated RNA, all was reverse transcribed, and so the sequenced material was expressed TCRB transcripts. Only in-frame clones appear in the TCRdb table, and some are missing; sequencing was by immunoSEQ multiplex PCR. Altogether under 200,000 clones are present, 10% being singletons, with the ten largest covering under 0.55%. This CDR3 comprises 13 residues. Germline CDR1 and CDR2: SGHKS and YYEKEE (reference sequence). This chain links TRBV5-5 with TRBJ2-5; D perhaps matches TRBD1 (5 bases). The J call may be faulty, since TRBJ2-7 better matches the DNA end. The source is a man between 25 and 39 years old with type 1 diabetes. The sample was central memory CD4+ T cells from blood. The CDR3 sequence: CASSQQGTYEQYF. CDR3 DNA sequence: TGTGCCAGCAGTCAGCAGGGTACCTACGAGCAGTACTTC.